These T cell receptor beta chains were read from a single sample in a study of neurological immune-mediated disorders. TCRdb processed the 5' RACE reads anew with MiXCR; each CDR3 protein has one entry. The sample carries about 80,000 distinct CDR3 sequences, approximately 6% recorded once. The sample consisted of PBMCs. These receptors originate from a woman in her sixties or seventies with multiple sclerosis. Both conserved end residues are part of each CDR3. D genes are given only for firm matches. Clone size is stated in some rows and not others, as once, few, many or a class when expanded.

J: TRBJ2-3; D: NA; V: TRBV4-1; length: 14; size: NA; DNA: TGCGCCAGCAGCCAAGAGTACGGCACAGATACGCAGTATTTT; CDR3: CASSQEYGTDTQYF
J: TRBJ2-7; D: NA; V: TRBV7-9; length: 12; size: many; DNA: TGTGCCAGCAGCTCGGAAACCTACGAGCAGTACTTC; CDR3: CASSSETYEQYF
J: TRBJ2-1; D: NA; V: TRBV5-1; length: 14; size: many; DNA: TGCGCCAGCAGCTTGGTATCGACAGACAATGAGCAGTTCTTC; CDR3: CASSLVSTDNEQFF
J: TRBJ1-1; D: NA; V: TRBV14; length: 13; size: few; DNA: TGTGCCAGCAGCCAAGTAAGGGGATGGGAAGCTTTCTTT; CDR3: CASSQVRGWEAFF
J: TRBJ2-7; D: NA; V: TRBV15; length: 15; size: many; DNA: TGTGCCACCAGCAGAGATCAGGGAGTCTCCTACGAGCAGTACTTC; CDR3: CATSRDQGVSYEQYF
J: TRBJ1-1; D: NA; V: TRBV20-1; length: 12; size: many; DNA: TGCAGTGCTAGAGGAGGGGGAGGTGAAGCTTTCTTT; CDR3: CSARGGGGEAFF
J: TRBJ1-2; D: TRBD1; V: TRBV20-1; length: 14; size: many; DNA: TGCAGTGCTAGAGAAGGCAGGGGGATCGATGGCTACACCTTC; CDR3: CSAREGRGIDGYTF
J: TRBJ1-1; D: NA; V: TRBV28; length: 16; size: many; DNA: TGTGCCAGCAGTCCTCCGGGACCGACTATGAACACTGAAGCTTTCTTT; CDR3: CASSPPGPTMNTEAFF
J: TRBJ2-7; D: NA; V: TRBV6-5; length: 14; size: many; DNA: TGTGCCAGCAGCCCGACCGGGACGTCCTACGAGCAGTACTTC; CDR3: CASSPTGTSYEQYF
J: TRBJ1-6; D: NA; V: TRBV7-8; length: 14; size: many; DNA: TGTGCCAGCAGGTCGGGACACAATAATTCACCCCTCCACTTT; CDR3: CASRSGHNNSPLHF
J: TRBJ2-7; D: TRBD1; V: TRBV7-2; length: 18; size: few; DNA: TGTGCCAGCAGCTTAGCGGCCCAGACAGGGGGATACTCCTACGAGCAGTACTTC; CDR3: CASSLAAQTGGYSYEQYF
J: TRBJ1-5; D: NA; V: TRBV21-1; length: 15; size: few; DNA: TGTGCCAGCAGCAAGGCAACAGGTCGGGGTCAGCCCCAGCATTTT; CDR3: CASSKATGRGQPQHF
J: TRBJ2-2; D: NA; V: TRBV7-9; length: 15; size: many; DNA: TGTGCCAGCAGCTTAGCGCTGAGGACAGAGGTCCTGCTGTTTTTT; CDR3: CASSLALRTEVLLFF